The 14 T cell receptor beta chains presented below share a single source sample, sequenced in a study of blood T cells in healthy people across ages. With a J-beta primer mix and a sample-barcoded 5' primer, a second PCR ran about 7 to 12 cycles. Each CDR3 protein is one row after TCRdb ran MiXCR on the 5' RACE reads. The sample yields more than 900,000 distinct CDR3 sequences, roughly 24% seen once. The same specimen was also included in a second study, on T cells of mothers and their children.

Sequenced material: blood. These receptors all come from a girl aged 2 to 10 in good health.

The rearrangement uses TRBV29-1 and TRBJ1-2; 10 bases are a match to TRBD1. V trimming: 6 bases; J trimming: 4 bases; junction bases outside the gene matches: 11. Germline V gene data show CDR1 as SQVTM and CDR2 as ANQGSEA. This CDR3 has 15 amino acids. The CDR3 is CSVPPPTGGFYGYTF. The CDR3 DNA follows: TGCAGCGTCCCACCGCCGACAGGGGGCTTCTATGGCTACACCTTC.

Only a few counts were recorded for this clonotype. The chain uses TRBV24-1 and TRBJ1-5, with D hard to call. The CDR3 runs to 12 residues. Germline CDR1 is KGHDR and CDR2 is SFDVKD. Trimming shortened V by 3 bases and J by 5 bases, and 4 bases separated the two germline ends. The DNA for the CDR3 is TGTGCCACCAGTGATGCGGATCAGCCCCAGCATTTT. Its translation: CATSDADQPQHF.

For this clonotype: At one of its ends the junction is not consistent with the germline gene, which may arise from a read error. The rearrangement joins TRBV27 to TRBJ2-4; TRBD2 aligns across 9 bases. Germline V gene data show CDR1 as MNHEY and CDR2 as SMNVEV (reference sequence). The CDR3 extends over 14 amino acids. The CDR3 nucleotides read TGTGCCGGCAGTCCTATAGCGGGAGAAAACATTCAGTACTTC. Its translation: CAGSPIAGENIQYF.

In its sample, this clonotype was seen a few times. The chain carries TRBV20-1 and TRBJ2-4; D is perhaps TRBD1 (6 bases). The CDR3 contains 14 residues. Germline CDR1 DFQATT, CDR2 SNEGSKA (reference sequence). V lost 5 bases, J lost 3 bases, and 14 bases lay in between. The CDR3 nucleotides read TGCAGTGCTGCTGGACAGCAGATCAAAAACATTCAGTACTTC. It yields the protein CSAAGQQIKNIQYF.

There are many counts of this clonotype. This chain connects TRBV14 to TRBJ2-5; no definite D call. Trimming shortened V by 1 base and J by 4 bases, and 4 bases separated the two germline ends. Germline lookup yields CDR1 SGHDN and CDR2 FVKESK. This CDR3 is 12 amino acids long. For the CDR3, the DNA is TGTGCCAGCAGCCAAGTTCCAGAGACCCAGTACTTC. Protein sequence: CASSQVPETQYF.

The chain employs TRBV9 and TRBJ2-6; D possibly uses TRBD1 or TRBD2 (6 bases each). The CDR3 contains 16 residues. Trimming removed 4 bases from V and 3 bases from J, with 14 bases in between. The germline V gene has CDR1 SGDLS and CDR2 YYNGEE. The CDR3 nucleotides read TGTGCCAGCAGCCCGACAGGAGGGTATGGGGCCAACGTCCTGACTTTC. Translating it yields CASSPTGGYGANVLTF.

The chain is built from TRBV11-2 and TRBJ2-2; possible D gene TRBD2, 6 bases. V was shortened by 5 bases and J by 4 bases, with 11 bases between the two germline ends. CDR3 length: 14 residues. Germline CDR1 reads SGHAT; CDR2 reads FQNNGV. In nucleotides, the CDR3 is TGTGCCAGCAGCCGGAGGGCGGGCACCGGGGAGCTGTTTTTT. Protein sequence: CASSRRAGTGELFF.

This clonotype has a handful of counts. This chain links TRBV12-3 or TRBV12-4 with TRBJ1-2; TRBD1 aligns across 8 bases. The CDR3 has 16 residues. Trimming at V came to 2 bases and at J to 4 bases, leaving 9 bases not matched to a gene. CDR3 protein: CASSLYNRGASYGYTF. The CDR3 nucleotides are TGTGCCAGCAGTTTATACAACAGGGGGGCATCCTATGGCTACACCTTC.

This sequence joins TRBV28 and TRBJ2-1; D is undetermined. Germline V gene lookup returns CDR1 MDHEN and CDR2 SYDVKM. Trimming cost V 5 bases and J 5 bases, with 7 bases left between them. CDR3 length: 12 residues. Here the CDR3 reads CASSPYNNEQFF. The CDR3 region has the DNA TGTGCCAGCAGTCCCTATAACAATGAGCAGTTCTTC.

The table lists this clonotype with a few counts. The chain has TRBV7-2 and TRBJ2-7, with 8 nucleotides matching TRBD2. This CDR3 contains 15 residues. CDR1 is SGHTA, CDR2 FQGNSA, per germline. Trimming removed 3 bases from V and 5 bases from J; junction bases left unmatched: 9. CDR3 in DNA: TGTGCCAGCAGCTTCGTAACGGGAGGGGTGAACGAGCAGTACTTC. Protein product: CASSFVTGGVNEQYF.

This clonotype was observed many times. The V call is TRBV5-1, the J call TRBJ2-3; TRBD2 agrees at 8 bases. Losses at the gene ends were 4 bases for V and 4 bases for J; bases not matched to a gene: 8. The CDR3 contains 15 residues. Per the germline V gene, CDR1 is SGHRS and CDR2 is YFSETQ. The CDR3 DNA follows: TGCGCCAGCAGCCCGTCCGGGGGGGGGCCAGATACGCAGTATTTT. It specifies CASSPSGGGPDTQYF. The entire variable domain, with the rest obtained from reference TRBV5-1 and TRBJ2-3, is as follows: KAGVTQTPRYLIKTRGQQVTLSCSPISGHRSVSWYQQTPGQGLQFLFEYFSETQRNKGNFPGRFSGRQFSNSRSEMNVSTLELGDSALYLCASSPSGGGPDTQYFGPGTRLTVL.

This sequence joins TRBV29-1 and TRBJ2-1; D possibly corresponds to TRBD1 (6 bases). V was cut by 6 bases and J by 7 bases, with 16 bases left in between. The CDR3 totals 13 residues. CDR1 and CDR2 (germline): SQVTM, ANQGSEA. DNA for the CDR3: TGCAGCGTCGGCCGGGACACCCGGAATGAGCAGTTCTTC. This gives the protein CSVGRDTRNEQFF.

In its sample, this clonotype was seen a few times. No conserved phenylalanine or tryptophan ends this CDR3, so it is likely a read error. The CDR3 loop reads CASSWVGETQYL. In DNA, the CDR3 is TGTGCCAGCAGTTGGGTTGGGGAGACCCAGTACCTC. The chain uses TRBV25-1 and TRBJ2-5; D uncertain. Germline lookup yields CDR1 MGHDK and CDR2 SYGVNS. This CDR3 is 12 amino acids long. V was shortened by 5 bases and J by 5 bases, with 9 bases between the two germline ends.

The CDR3 here is CASSLNGGNSPLHF. DNA of the CDR3: TGTGCCAGCAGCTTAAATGGGGGGAATTCACCCCTCCACTTT. The chain joins TRBV7-3 to TRBJ1-6; D might be TRBD1 (5 bases). Per germline, CDR1 SGHTA and CDR2 FQGTGA. CDR3 length: 14 residues. V lost 1 base and J lost 7, with 8 bases in between.